Below, 21 T cell receptor beta chains from the same sample are listed, as sequenced in a study of blood T cells in healthy people across ages. Next came a second PCR, run for roughly 6 to 11 cycles, which used a sample-barcoded 5' primer along with a J-beta primer mix. Each CDR3 protein is one row after TCRdb ran MiXCR on the 5' RACE reads. The profile shows around 1.1 million distinct CDR3 sequences, approximately 38% of them singletons. Sequencing was performed on blood. These receptors were taken from a man in his late teens or twenties in good health.

The rearrangement uses TRBV20-1 and TRBJ2-7; possible D gene TRBD2, 5 bases. There are 12 residues in the CDR3. Trimming pared 4 bases from V and 9 bases from J, leaving 16 bases between. Germline CDR1 reads DFQATT; CDR2 reads SNEGSKA (reference sequence). The CDR3 bases are TGCAGTGCTAAAGAGGGCCGGGAATGGCAGTACTTC. Its translation is CSAKEGREWQYF.

The chain employs TRBV10-3 and TRBJ2-5; D assignment may be TRBD1 or TRBD2 (6 bases each). V was shortened by 4 bases and J by 2 bases, with 11 bases between the two germline ends. CDR1 and CDR2 (germline): ENHRY, SYGVKD. The CDR3 totals 14 residues. The CDR3 coding sequence is TGTGCCATCAGTGTAACGGGGGCGCAAGAGACCCAGTACTTC. The encoded protein is CAISVTGAQETQYF.

Only a few counts were recorded for this clonotype. The chain employs TRBV5-1 and TRBJ2-2, with D perhaps matching TRBD1 or TRBD2 (5 bases each). The germline gives CDR1 SGHRS, CDR2 YFSETQ. This CDR3 has 14 residues. V lost 4 bases and J lost 7, with 14 bases in between. DNA for the CDR3: TGCGCCAGCAGCGCCGGGACCAAGGGCGGGGAGCTGTTTTTT. Amino acids: CASSAGTKGGELFF. The full variable domain, in which reference TRBV5-1 and TRBJ2-2 provide the parts outside the CDR3, is KAGVTQTPRYLIKTRGQQVTLSCSPISGHRSVSWYQQTPGQGLQFLFEYFSETQRNKGNFPGRFSGRQFSNSRSEMNVSTLELGDSALYLCASSAGTKGGELFFGEGSRLTVL.

This clonotype was counted only a few times. The chain has TRBV12-3 or TRBV12-4 and TRBJ2-1, with 12 positions matching TRBD2. CDR3 length equals 15 residues. V lost 6 bases to trimming and J lost 8 bases; unmatched junction nucleotides: 8. The DNA of the CDR3 is TGTGCCAGCAGCCCTAGCGGGGGGGCCTCCGATGAGCAGTTCTTC. Encoded protein: CASSPSGGASDEQFF.

This chain connects TRBV20-1 to TRBJ1-4; D gene uncertain. The germline V and J ends were trimmed by 5 bases and 7 bases, with 17 bases remaining between them. CDR1 is DFQATT, CDR2 SNEGSKA, per germline (reference sequence). CDR3 length equals 14 residues. CDR3 sequence: CSAFGRLGTEKLFF. CDR3 DNA sequence: TGCAGTGCTTTTGGAAGATTGGGAACTGAAAAACTGTTTTTT.

J is TRBJ2-2 and V is TRBV27; D not resolved. CDR3 length equals 14 residues. Germline CDR1 and CDR2: MNHEY and SMNVEV (reference sequence). V was shortened by 6 bases and J by 1 base, with 9 bases between the two germline ends. The CDR3 loop is CASSDTLNTGELFF. CDR3 DNA sequence: TGTGCCAGCAGCGACACGCTGAACACCGGGGAGCTGTTTTTT.

For this clonotype: A read error may produce the germline difference seen at one junction end. This sequence joins TRBV10-3 and TRBJ2-7; maybe TRBD2 (5 bases). The CDR3 extends over 13 amino acids. CDR1 and CDR2 (germline): ENHRY, SYGVKD. CDR3 in DNA: TGTGCCACCAGTAGCGATAGCTCCTACGAGGAGTACTTC. Protein sequence: CATSSDSSYEEYF.

CDR3 in amino acids: CASNKQGVKETQYF. The CDR3 DNA follows: TGTGCCAGCAACAAACAGGGGGTCAAAGAGACCCAGTACTTC. The chain joins TRBV9 to TRBJ2-5; 8 nucleotides line up with TRBD1. There are 14 residues in the CDR3. The V gene end was trimmed by 6 bases and the J gene end by 3 bases; junction bases not matched to a gene: 7. Germline CDR1 SGDLS, CDR2 YYNGEE.

This clonotype has only a few counts. The DNA of the CDR3 is TGTGCCAGCAGCCAACCCGGGAGGGGGACTTACAATGAGCAGTTCTTC. Its translation is CASSQPGRGTYNEQFF. The chain has TRBV14 and TRBJ2-1, with TRBD2 matching 8 bases. Germline values: CDR1 SGHDN, CDR2 FVKESK. The CDR3 loop spans 16 amino acids. With 2 bases clipped from V and 4 bases from J, the junction kept 7 bases outside the gene matches.

This clonotype was counted between two and nine times. The chain employs TRBV9 and TRBJ2-3, with D maybe TRBD2 (7 bases). V lost 3 bases and J 1 base, leaving 12 bases between the germline ends. Germline assignment: CDR1 SGDLS and CDR2 YYNGEE. The CDR3 has 15 amino acids. CDR3 residues: CASSAPGGRTDTQYF. In DNA, the CDR3 is TGTGCCAGCAGCGCCCCCGGGGGGCGCACAGATACGCAGTATTTT.

This chain connects TRBV27 to TRBJ1-2; D is perhaps TRBD1 (5 bases). The CDR3 loop spans 16 amino acids. Germline-derived CDR1 and CDR2 are MNHEY and SMNVEV (reference sequence). V was trimmed by 4 bases and J by 3 bases, leaving 18 bases between them. CDR3 region: CASSSQGAQGDYGYTF. DNA for the CDR3: TGTGCCAGCAGTTCCCAAGGGGCCCAGGGAGACTATGGCTACACCTTC.

J is TRBJ2-3 and V is TRBV29-1, with 9 bases identical to TRBD2. V was clipped by 7 bases and J by 5 bases; unmatched bases: 7. Per the germline V gene, CDR1 is SQVTM and CDR2 is ANQGSEA. The CDR3 is 13 residues long. The CDR3 sequence: CSGSGRMKDTQYF. CDR3 DNA sequence: TGCAGCGGTAGCGGGAGAATGAAAGATACGCAGTATTTT.

This clonotype came up a few times. This rearrangement joins TRBV20-1 to TRBJ2-7, with TRBD1 matching over 9 bases. There are 14 residues in the CDR3. V lost 1 base and J lost 4; bases outside the gene matches: 5. Germline CDR1 and CDR2: DFQATT and SNEGSKA (reference sequence). DNA for the CDR3: TGCAGTGCTAGAGCAACAGGGGGCATATACGAGCAGTACTTC. As protein: CSARATGGIYEQYF.

This chain uses TRBV12-3 or TRBV12-4 with TRBJ2-2; TRBD1 matches 11 bases. This CDR3 has 16 amino acids. J gave up 1 base and V 3 bases, and 1 base lay outside the gene matches. The CDR3 sequence: CASSFGTGGNTGELFF. CDR3 nucleotides: TGTGCCAGCAGTTTCGGGACAGGGGGGAACACCGGGGAGCTGTTTTTT.

The V and J genes are TRBV14 and TRBJ1-2, with unresolved D. CDR1 and CDR2 from the germline V gene are SGHDN and FVKESK. CDR3 length: 13 residues. Trimming stripped 0 bases from V and 6 bases from J, with 8 bases between. CDR3 loop: CASSQERRNGYTF. CDR3 nucleotides: TGTGCCAGCAGCCAAGAAAGAAGGAATGGCTACACCTTC.

This clonotype was observed a handful of times. The J gene is TRBJ1-2, the V gene TRBV6-1, with D perhaps TRBD1 (6 bases). Per germline, CDR1 MNHNS and CDR2 SASEGT. The CDR3 totals 14 residues. The V end was cut by 1 base, the J end by 4 bases, with 10 bases between. CDR3 loop: CASSEEADSYGYTF. The CDR3 region has the DNA TGTGCCAGCAGTGAAGAGGCGGACAGCTATGGCTACACCTTC.

The chain couples TRBV7-8 to TRBJ2-5, with 13 nucleotides matching TRBD2. Germline lookup yields CDR1 SGHVS and CDR2 FQNEAQ. The CDR3 runs to 22 residues. The trim removed 5 bases at V and 2 bases at J, leaving 23 bases unmatched. As DNA, the CDR3 is TGTGCCAGCAGCCCACTTGTTCCCCGCCGGACTAGCGGGGGATACGGACAAGAGACCCAGTACTTC. This gives the protein CASSPLVPRRTSGGYGQETQYF. Full variable domain (rest looked up from reference TRBV7-8 and TRBJ2-5): GAGVSQSPRYKVAKRGQDVALRCDPISGHVSLFWYQQALGQGPEFLTYFQNEAQLDKSGLPSDRFFAERPEGSVSTLKIQRTQQEDSAVYLCASSPLVPRRTSGGYGQETQYFGPGTRLLVL.

A few counts support this clonotype. The chain employs TRBV3-1 and TRBJ1-2; D gene ambiguous. The CDR3 spans 14 residues. Germline values: CDR1 LGHDT, CDR2 YNNKEL (reference sequence). Deletions cut 1 base from V and 5 bases from J, with 11 bases between. CDR3 coding DNA: TGTGCCAGCAGCCAAGGGAGCCCAGCTTATGGCTACACCTTC. Its translation is CASSQGSPAYGYTF.

This clonotype has a handful of counts. The V gene is TRBV29-1, the J gene TRBJ2-5; D not resolved. V shed 1 base and J shed 2 bases, with 8 bases lying between them. Germline V gene lookup returns CDR1 SQVTM and CDR2 ANQGSEA. There are 13 residues in the CDR3. The DNA of the CDR3 is TGCAGCGTTGAAGGAGGCAGACAAGAGACCCAGTACTTC. This sequence encodes CSVEGGRQETQYF.

The genes are TRBV20-1 and TRBJ2-1, with TRBD1 as a possible D gene (5 bases). Trimming took 4 bases from V and 0 from J, leaving 16 bases between them. Germline V lookup: CDR1 DFQATT, CDR2 SNEGSKA (reference sequence). The CDR3 consists of 16 residues. In DNA, the CDR3 is TGCAGTGCTAAACCCCCGACAGTAAGCTCCTACAATGAGCAGTTCTTC. Translated: CSAKPPTVSSYNEQFF.

This clonotype has just a few counts. V is TRBV4-3 and J is TRBJ2-7, with D unclear. Judging by the DNA end, TRBJ2-5 fits better; the J call may be wrong. CDR1 and CDR2 (germline): LGHNA, YSLEER. This CDR3 has 14 residues. CDR3: CASSQDKGSWTQYF. The CDR3 nucleotides read TGCGCCAGCAGCCAAGATAAGGGAAGCTGGACCCAGTACTTC.